The 2 T cell receptor beta chains below all came from one sample that was sequenced in a study of blood T cell repertoires in COVID-19. Only in-frame clones appear in the TCRdb table, and some are missing; sequencing was by immunoSEQ multiplex PCR. The profile shows over 110,000 clones, 70% to 90% of them singletons. Sample: peripheral blood. The receptor source for this set is a human donor in a cohort sampled during active COVID-19.

V is TRBV27 and J is TRBJ1-1, with D maybe TRBD1 (5 bases). Per the germline V gene, CDR1 is MNHEY and CDR2 is SMNVEV (reference sequence). Between the trimmed V and J ends, which lost 5 bases and 3 bases, there was a span of 16 bases. The CDR3 covers 15 residues. The CDR3 loop is CASSPPGEGHTEAFF. DNA of the CDR3: TGTGCCAGCAGTCCCCCGGGGGAAGGACACACTGAAGCTTTCTTT.

This chain links TRBV7-2 with TRBJ2-2; no definite D call. V lost 3 bases, J lost 7 bases, and 9 bases lay in between. The germline V gene has CDR1 SGHTA and CDR2 FQGNSA. The CDR3 is 13 amino acids. CDR3 coding DNA: TGTGCCAGCAGCTTCACAGAGATCGGGGAGCTGTTTTTT. Translation: CASSFTEIGELFF.